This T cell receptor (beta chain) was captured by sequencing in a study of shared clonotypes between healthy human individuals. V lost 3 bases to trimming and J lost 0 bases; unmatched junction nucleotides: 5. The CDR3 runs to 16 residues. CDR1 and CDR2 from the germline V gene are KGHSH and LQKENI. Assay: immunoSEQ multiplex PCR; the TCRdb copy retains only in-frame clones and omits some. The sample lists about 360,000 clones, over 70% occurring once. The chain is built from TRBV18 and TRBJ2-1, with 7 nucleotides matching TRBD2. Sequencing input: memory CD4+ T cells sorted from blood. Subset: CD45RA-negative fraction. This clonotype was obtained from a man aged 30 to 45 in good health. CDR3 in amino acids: CASSPSGGSSYNEQFF. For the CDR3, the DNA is TGTGCCAGCTCACCGTCTGGCGGGAGCTCCTACAATGAGCAGTTCTTC.